Listed here are 27 T cell receptor beta chains from one sample, sequenced in a study of T-cell memory formation after mild COVID-19 (dated by TCRdb to the early 2020s). Preparation of the library involved 5' RACE. For sequencing, an Illumina NovaSeq 6000 was employed. The public reads were reprocessed in TCRdb via fastp at Q25 and MiXCR, keeping in-frame beta chains. Each CDR3 protein appears once, grouped with its most common genes and DNA. This sample comprises under 450,000 distinct CDR3 sequences, 20% to 25% of them detected only once. Roughly a fifth of the sample is in the top ten clones. Sequencing used PBMCs or a T cell subset sorted from them (not recorded which). The receptors originated from a man between 18 and 35 years old who had mild COVID-19 (a few samples of this study predate the infection). The sample titles of this study are shuffled in the database, so cell type and time point are left out; the donor was told from shared clones.

This clonotype was detected only a few times. CDR3: CSVRDRTSTGELFF. CDR3 DNA: TGCAGCGTTCGAGACAGGACGAGCACCGGGGAGCTGTTTTTT. This chain joins TRBV29-1 and TRBJ2-2, with D maybe TRBD1 (6 bases). V lost 5 bases to trimming and J lost 4 bases, with 14 bases between them. The CDR3 runs to 14 residues. The germline gives CDR1 SQVTM, CDR2 ANQGSEA.

On this clonotype: Compared with germline, one end of the junction differs, possibly owing to a read error. The chain carries TRBV7-7 and TRBJ2-5; D call uncertain. Germline CDR1 is SSHAT and CDR2 is FNYEAQ (reference sequence). The CDR3 is 12 residues long. For the CDR3, the DNA is TGTGCTAGCAGCTTTGGCCCTGGGGCCCAGTACTTC. This gives the protein CASSFGPGAQYF.

The gene calls are TRBV9 and TRBJ1-1, with D maybe TRBD1 (5 bases). V lost 0 bases to trimming and J lost 2 bases, with 11 bases between them. Germline CDR1 reads SGDLS; CDR2 reads YYNGEE. This CDR3 spans 15 amino acids. CDR3 region: CASSVGGAVNTEAFF. CDR3 DNA sequence: TGTGCCAGCAGCGTAGGAGGGGCTGTCAACACTGAAGCTTTCTTT. The full variable domain, in which reference TRBV9 and TRBJ1-1 provide the parts outside the CDR3, is DSGVTQTPKHLITATGQRVTLRCSPRSGDLSVYWYQQSLDQGLQFLIQYYNGEERAKGNILERFSAQQFPDLHSELNLSSLELGDSALYFCASSVGGAVNTEAFFGQGTRLTVV.

V gene TRBV6-1 combines with J gene TRBJ1-5; tentative D call: TRBD1 (6 bases). The CDR3 sequence is 14 residues long. Trimming pared 3 bases from V and 4 bases from J, leaving 10 bases between. CDR1 and CDR2 from the germline V gene are MNHNS and SASEGT. CDR3 nucleotide sequence: TGTGCCAGCAGTGAGGGGGCGCGTAATCAGCCCCAGCATTTT. Amino acids: CASSEGARNQPQHF.

This clonotype has a handful of counts. A much larger clonotype is one base distant, so this may be a read error. The gene calls are TRBV5-1 and TRBJ2-1; D is undetermined. This CDR3 comprises 17 residues. Trimming took off 4 bases at V and 0 bases at J, with 17 bases between the two ends. Germline V CDR1 and CDR2: SGHRS, YFSETQ. The CDR3 DNA is TGCGCCAGCAGCCCCCACGCGATTATTGGCTCCTACAATGAGCAGTTCTTC. Its translation: CASSPHAIIGSYNEQFF.

The chain carries TRBV5-1 and TRBJ1-2, with no clear D. Germline lookup yields CDR1 SGHRS and CDR2 YFSETQ. This CDR3 comprises 13 residues. Trimming shortened V by 4 bases and J by 2 bases, and 9 bases separated the two germline ends. The CDR3 sequence: CASSVGLNYGYTF. The CDR3 nucleotides are TGCGCCAGCAGCGTAGGGTTGAACTATGGCTACACCTTC. The full variable domain, with the rest looked up from reference TRBV5-1 and TRBJ1-2, is KAGVTQTPRYLIKTRGQQVTLSCSPISGHRSVSWYQQTPGQGLQFLFEYFSETQRNKGNFPGRFSGRQFSNSRSEMNVSTLELGDSALYLCASSVGLNYGYTFGSGTRLTVV.

This clonotype was recorded at least ten times. The chain links TRBV5-1 to TRBJ2-3, with D unclear. CDR3 size: 13 residues. Germline V lookup: CDR1 SGHRS, CDR2 YFSETQ. The ends were cut back, 3 bases at V and 6 bases at J, with 11 bases in the middle. The CDR3 sequence: CASSSEAVDTQYF. The CDR3 region has the DNA TGCGCCAGCAGCTCCGAAGCCGTGGATACGCAGTATTTT.

There are many counts of this clonotype. The chain uses TRBV18 and TRBJ2-5, with D possibly matching TRBD2 (5 bases). The CDR3 consists of 13 residues. V lost 6 bases and J 3 bases, leaving 11 bases between the germline ends. Germline-derived CDR1 and CDR2 are KGHSH and LQKENI. The CDR3, as DNA: TGTGCCAGCTCCCGGGGAGTTGAAGAGACCCAGTACTTC. Translating it yields CASSRGVEETQYF.

A few counts support this clonotype. The gene calls are TRBV6-5 and TRBJ1-1; D gene uncertain. Germline CDR1 reads MNHEY; CDR2 reads SVGAGI. The length of the CDR3 is 13 residues. Trimming left V 2 bases short and J 0 bases short, with 4 bases between. CDR3 sequence: CASSYTMNTEAFF. DNA for the CDR3: TGTGCCAGCAGTTACACAATGAACACTGAAGCTTTCTTT.

In its sample, this clonotype was seen a few times. The chain joins TRBV5-4 to TRBJ1-1, with 8 nucleotides matching TRBD1. Germline-derived CDR1 and CDR2 are SGHNT and YYREEE (reference sequence). V shed 4 bases and J 2 bases; nucleotides not matched to a gene: 4. This CDR3 is 14 amino acids long. The CDR3 sequence: CASSVQGVNTEAFF. CDR3 sequence (DNA): TGTGCCAGCAGCGTACAGGGGGTTAACACTGAAGCTTTCTTT.

The chain uses TRBV5-4 and TRBJ2-3, with a possible D match to TRBD1 (5 bases). Germline CDR1 reads SGHNT; CDR2 reads YYREEE (reference sequence). The CDR3 is made up of 16 amino acids. The ends were cut back, 4 bases at V and 0 bases at J, with 15 bases in the middle. The CDR3 is CASSATGADSTDTQYF. The CDR3 DNA sequence: TGTGCCAGCAGCGCTACTGGGGCAGACAGCACAGATACGCAGTATTTT.

The sample holds a few counts of this clonotype. V and J are TRBV20-1 and TRBJ2-1, with D possibly being TRBD1 (5 bases). This CDR3 region has 10 residues. From germline, CDR1 is DFQATT and CDR2 SNEGSKA (reference sequence). Deletions cut 6 bases from V and 8 bases from J, with 8 bases between. CDR3 nucleotides: TGCAGTGCCCAGACAGATGAGCAGTTCTTC. This codes for CSAQTDEQFF.

The CDR3 loop is CASSLAPTSGGADTQYF. The CDR3 bases are TGCGCCAGCAGCTTGGCTCCTACTAGCGGGGGGGCAGATACGCAGTATTTT. The chain has TRBV5-1 and TRBJ2-3, with 13 nucleotides matching TRBD2. CDR3 size: 17 residues. Germline V gene data show CDR1 as SGHRS and CDR2 as YFSETQ. The junction had 5 bases not matched to a gene; V was cut back by 0 bases and J by 4 bases.

The chain is built from TRBV4-1 and TRBJ2-7; 9 positions agree with TRBD2. The CDR3 runs 14 residues. Germline V gene lookup returns CDR1 MGHRA and CDR2 YSYEKL. V lost 1 base, J lost 4 bases, and 2 bases stayed unmatched. CDR3 DNA: TGCGCCAGCAGCCAAGCTAGCGGGGATTACGAGCAGTACTTC. It is translated as CASSQASGDYEQYF.

This clonotype occurred a few times. This chain links TRBV23-1 with TRBJ2-1; tentatively, D is TRBD1 (6 bases). TRBV23-1 is recorded as an ORF, its role being uncertain. V gave up 3 bases and J gave up 7 bases, with 28 bases separating them. The CDR3 length is 19 residues. The CDR3 reads CASSHRDIPVPYQANEQFF. In DNA, the CDR3 is TGCGCCAGCAGTCACCGGGACATTCCAGTCCCCTATCAGGCTAATGAGCAGTTCTTC.

The CDR3 here is CSATIRDITGELFF. As DNA, the CDR3 is TGCAGTGCGACTATCCGGGACATAACCGGGGAGCTGTTTTTT. This chain joins TRBV20-1 and TRBJ2-2; D perhaps matches TRBD1 (6 bases). Trimming stripped 6 bases from V and 5 bases from J, with 16 bases between. Germline V gene sequence: CDR1 DFQATT, CDR2 SNEGSKA (reference sequence). The CDR3 is 14 residues long.

V is TRBV29-1 and J is TRBJ2-5; no reliable D call. The CDR3 consists of 11 residues. Germline V gives CDR1 SQVTM, CDR2 ANQGSEA. Trimming removed 8 bases from V and 5 bases from J, with 12 bases in between. CDR3 bases: TGCAGCCCGCAGTTGGGGGAGACCCAGTACTTC. It yields the protein CSPQLGETQYF.

The chain uses TRBV29-1 and TRBJ2-1; the match to TRBD2 covers 13 bases. This CDR3 has 14 residues. With V trimmed by 3 bases and J by 6 bases, 2 bases remained unmatched. Germline CDR1 and CDR2: SQVTM and ANQGSEA. CDR3 coding DNA: TGCAGCGTTGACCGACTAGCGGGGGGCAATGAGCAGTTCTTC. Protein sequence: CSVDRLAGGNEQFF.

This sequence joins TRBV11-2 and TRBJ2-4; 10 nucleotides agree with TRBD2. Germline V gene lookup returns CDR1 SGHAT and CDR2 FQNNGV. The CDR3 contains 20 residues. V shed 4 bases, J shed 0 bases, and the junction held 15 bases outside the gene matches. The CDR3 DNA sequence: TGTGCCAGCAGCTCCCGTGGGGGACTAGCGTGGGCATTAGCCAAAAACATTCAGTACTTC. Its translation: CASSSRGGLAWALAKNIQYF.

This clonotype was recorded a few times. The chain links TRBV23-1 to TRBJ1-6; D perhaps matches TRBD1 (6 bases). TRBV23-1 is flagged as an ORF with uncertain function. Between the trimmed V and J ends, which lost 0 bases and 6 bases, there was a span of 12 bases. The CDR3 has 16 amino acids. CDR3 in amino acids: CASSQSRGGFNSPLHF. The CDR3 DNA is TGCGCCAGCAGTCAATCTCGAGGGGGATTTAATTCACCCCTCCACTTT.

The rearrangement joins TRBV5-4 to TRBJ2-3; D tentatively reads TRBD1 or TRBD2 (5 bases each). V lost 4 bases and J lost 0, with 18 bases in between. The CDR3 extends over 17 amino acids. The V gene's germline CDR1 is SGHNT and CDR2 YYREEE (reference sequence). CDR3 in amino acids: CASSPGPGPPSTDTQYF. The CDR3 DNA sequence: TGTGCCAGCAGCCCAGGTCCGGGGCCCCCCAGCACAGATACGCAGTATTTT.

The chain couples TRBV4-3 to TRBJ1-2; 7 nucleotides line up with TRBD1. The V segment lost 2 bases and the J segment 5 bases; nucleotides outside the gene matches: 11. The CDR3 contains 16 residues. CDR1 is LGHNA and CDR2 is YSLEER in the germline V gene. The CDR3 sequence is CASSQSNFGTVYGYTF. In nucleotides, the CDR3 is TGCGCCAGCAGCCAATCGAATTTCGGGACAGTATATGGCTACACCTTC.

This chain joins TRBV12-3 or TRBV12-4 and TRBJ1-2; 10 bases match TRBD1. This CDR3 comprises 14 residues. Trimming at V came to 5 bases and at J to 7 bases, leaving 7 bases not matched to a gene. The CDR3 sequence: CASSTSDRGLGYTF. CDR3 bases: TGTGCCAGCAGTACTTCCGACAGGGGGCTTGGCTACACCTTC.

The CDR3 region is CASNREYYEQFF. The CDR3 coding sequence is TGTGCCAGCAACAGAGAGTACTATGAGCAGTTCTTC. The genes are TRBV12-3 or TRBV12-4 and TRBJ2-1; D remains ambiguous. The V end was cut by 7 bases, the J end by 8 bases, with 12 bases between. The CDR3 covers 12 residues.

V and J are TRBV11-2 and TRBJ2-1; 9 bases are a match to TRBD1. V dropped 2 bases and J dropped 6; count of bases not matched to a gene: 5. Germline CDR1 SGHAT, CDR2 FQNNGV. CDR3 length: 15 amino acids. CDR3 sequence reads: CASSLWDREGNEQFF. The CDR3 DNA is TGTGCCAGCAGCTTATGGGACAGGGAAGGCAATGAGCAGTTCTTC.

The chain has TRBV5-1 and TRBJ2-5; D possibly matches TRBD1 or TRBD2 (6 bases each). Germline assignment: CDR1 SGHRS and CDR2 YFSETQ. This CDR3 has 16 residues. Trimming left V 1 base short and J 3 bases short, with 16 bases between. CDR3 sequence: CASSLIGGGQKETQYF. For the CDR3, the DNA is TGCGCCAGCAGCTTGATAGGGGGAGGTCAGAAAGAGACCCAGTACTTC.

The chain combines TRBV28 with TRBJ2-4, with D possibly matching TRBD1 (6 bases). The CDR3 covers 15 residues. The V gene lost 4 bases and the J gene lost 0 bases, with 10 bases spanning the gap. The germline V gene has CDR1 MDHEN and CDR2 SYDVKM. In DNA, the CDR3 is TGTGCCAGCAGTTCCCGACAGGTAGCCAAAAACATTCAGTACTTC. Protein product: CASSSRQVAKNIQYF.